Sequencing of this T cell receptor beta chain was carried out in a study of blood T cell repertoires in COVID-19. About the research overall: The origin of the acute and convalescent COVID-19 samples was the United States, Italy and Spain. Sample material is recorded as cDNA or gDNA derived from T cells, B-cell-depleted T cells, or PBMCs.

The CDR3 is 11 residues long. Trimming stripped 5 bases from V and 14 bases from J, with 15 bases between. The authors' processing: It was from reference gene primer amplification that nucleated cell counts were estimated. Here immunoSEQ multiplex PCR was the method, and the copy in TCRdb shows in-frame clones only, minus some. V, J and clone size derive from that table, while D and trimming were established from the DNA sequence. The sample lists under 300,000 clones, 80% to 85% seen once, with roughly 12% in the top ten. What was sequenced was peripheral blood. This chain links TRBV12-3 or TRBV12-4 with TRBJ1-2; TRBD1 might be the D (5 bases). This TCR derives from an older woman with active or convalescent COVID-19. CDR3 residues: CASSVGQLYTF. CDR3 nucleotide sequence: TGTGCCAGCAGTGTAGGACAATTGTATACCTTC.